The following is a TCR beta chain sequence with its context. Its antigen is unknown. This record comes from a study of shared clonotypes between healthy human individuals. In the study overall: A donor's plate count was three for CD4 naive and three for CD4 memory; CD8 naive had two and CD8 memory one.

The CDR3 contains 16 residues. Per the germline V gene, CDR1 is SQVTM and CDR2 is ANQGSEA. Trimming pared 7 bases from V and 0 bases from J, leaving 19 bases between. As defined, naive CD8 cells were CD45RO-negative and positively selected for CCR7, with terminally differentiated effector memory CD45RA+ cells excluded. Deep-level settings were used for running the assay. Splitting of each subset's genomic DNA was done evenly across several immunoSEQ plates. Generated by immunoSEQ multiplex PCR, the TCRdb table keeps only in-frame clones and is missing some. The table shows some 2,100,000 clones, with approximately 94% occurring only once. Study-level findings and limits: Some clonotypes were shared by all four sorted-subset donors, while others were not shared. The non-shared ones had lower generation probabilities than the shared ones.

The specimen was naive CD8+ T cells from PBMCs. This clonotype was obtained from a young man in good health. Some clones in this sample may be carry-over from other donors' samples. The chain employs TRBV29-1 and TRBJ1-3; no clear D gene. CDR3 loop: CSATWEDFVSGNTIYF. Written as DNA, the CDR3 is TGCAGCGCAACCTGGGAGGACTTCGTCTCTGGAAACACCATATATTTT.